This T cell receptor (beta chain) was recovered during a study of memory CD4+ T cells and cytomegalovirus serostatus. Study context: Donors were healthy Belgian adults, fewer than ten CMV seropositive and about two dozen seronegative.

The study, taken as a whole, reports: Repertoires predicted CMV serostatus with median bootstrapped AUC of approximately 0.95.

Some clones are missing from TCRdb's copy, which holds only in-frame ones; the method was immunoSEQ multiplex PCR. The profile covers approximately 52,000 clones, with 60% to 80% appearing a single time and roughly 0.8% taken by the ten largest. The sort gate was single viable CD3+CD4+CD8-CD45RO+ cells for memory CD4+ T cells. A note on this clone: Its antigen is currently unknown.

Sequenced material: memory CD4+ T cells from blood. The source is an adult in good health and CMV-seronegative.

CDR3: CASSSMGGAVTEAFF. The CDR3 DNA follows: TGTGCCAGCAGCTCCATGGGGGGGGCTGTAACTGAAGCTTTCTTT. The chain has TRBV7-2 and TRBJ1-1; a weak D match, TRBD1 (6 bases). V was pared by 4 bases and J by 5 bases, with 17 bases between. The CDR3 contains 15 residues. Germline V gene lookup returns CDR1 SGHTA and CDR2 FQGNSA.